This section outlines one TCR beta chain sequence together with its context. Its antigen is not yet known. Per-base quality was not reported, and no clone a single base away is much larger than it. This entry comes from a study of regulatory T cells in long-lasting Graves disease (dated by TCRdb to the early 2020s). For the wider study: In the newly diagnosed Graves' disease group, patients had been taking antithyroid drugs for less than 3 months. The study was registered as a clinical trial and conducted in China. A total of roughly 35 samples underwent TCR sequencing: around 13 from persistent and roughly 20 from newly diagnosed Graves' disease patients. Persistent Graves' disease patients were compared with newly diagnosed Graves' disease patients by peripheral blood TCR sequencing and RNA sequencing.

The CDR3 contains 13 residues, cysteine and phenylalanine counted. The sequence is cut down to CDR3 DNA, 39 bases in frame from base 1. CDR1 and CDR2 (SQVTM, ANQGSEA) derive from the germline V gene. Ends trimmed: V by 7 bases, J by 4 bases; bases unmatched to a gene: 4. The time point label corresponds to: newly diagnosed GD, antithyroid drugs for less than 3 months. For both TCR sequencing and RNA sequencing, RNA was extracted from PBMCs using TRIzol. Graves' disease was diagnosed according to American Thyroid Association guidelines. Patients were recruited from an endocrinology department in Xi'an, China. From each patient, about 8.9 milliliters of peripheral blood was collected into an EDTA anticoagulant tube. Ficoll Paque Plus density gradient separation was used to isolate PBMCs, and no additional T cell sorting was done. An Agilent 2100 Bioanalyzer and agarose gel were used to check RNA quality, while a NanoDrop 2000 measured RNA concentration.

The method was multiplex PCR. Sequenced using an Illumina HiSeq 4000. CDR3 regions were amplified by Arm-PCR with iRepertoire HTBI primers to construct TCR beta libraries. Before sequencing, the PCR products went through gel purification. Per the original workflow: Across samples, approximately 68 TRBV and 14 TRBJ segments were identified and used for gene usage analysis of CDR3 amino acid clonotypes. COPE and FqMerger were used to merge filtered high-quality paired reads into contigs. Contigs were aligned with BLAST to IMGT TRBV, TRBD and TRBJ reference genes, and CDR3 was defined per IMGT. Any clonotype with a frequency above 0.1% was classified as a highly expanded clone. Shannon entropy served as the measure of repertoire diversity, while the Gini coefficient captured V-J evenness. Public clonotypes were defined as clonotypes shared by more than one individual. TCRdb took the public reads, trimmed them with fastp at Q25, ran MiXCR for clone calling and kept in-frame beta chains. Each entry merges the rows of one CDR3 protein and shows their most common DNA and genes. TCRdb's processing, not the study's, gives the V and J calls here. This sample comprises approximately 460,000 distinct CDR3 sequences, around 15% of them detected only once. The ten most abundant clones make up around 10% of the sample.

Broader findings and caveats from the paper: Lower TCR Shannon entropy and fewer highly expanded clones were observed in persistent Graves' disease patients than in newly diagnosed patients, which suggested clonal expansion. Persistent disease showed preferential use of TRBV28, TRBJ1-2 and TRBJ2-5, whereas newly diagnosed disease favored TRBV20-1 and TRBJ2-1. Sequencing and analysis were restricted to the TCR beta chain. The small sample size was acknowledged by the authors as a limitation that may reduce accuracy. Because the primary lesion, thyroid tissue, could not be accessed, the study looked at peripheral blood alone. Persistent patients shared more public clonotypes among themselves (around 2,500) than newly diagnosed patients did (over 950).

These data are also associated with another study on T cells in Graves' hyperthyroidism and ophthalmopathy. That second publication adds: Stable Graves' hyperthyroidism was defined as the absence of progression to ophthalmopathy over 18 months of follow-up. Hyperthyroidism patients were newly diagnosed, had a disease duration of under 2 months, and were aged 18 to 65 years. Patients with uncontrolled infections, other autoimmune diseases, pregnancy or lactation were excluded. Diagnoses were based on clinical symptoms, serum thyroxine and TRAb, thyroid ultrasound and orbital computed tomography. For the first round of RT-PCR on the TCR CDR3, the HTBI primer set was used together with the Qiagen OneStep RT-PCR kit. Most expanded thyroid clonotypes (frequency above 0.001) were also detected in blood, suggesting blood repertoires may reflect thyroid immune responses. Ophthalmopathy was separated from stable hyperthyroidism by a 13 V-J signature model, with around 90% sensitivity and about 81% specificity obtained in cross-validation and 80%/75% obtained in testing. In validation, progression to ophthalmopathy was predicted by the model with 70.59% sensitivity and about 72% specificity, a median of approximately 7.1 months before onset. TCR V-J signatures able to tell the groups apart were searched for in a discovery cohort of 90 to 100 patients, of whom more than 40 had Graves' ophthalmopathy and 55 to 65 had stable Graves' hyperthyroidism. An independent validation cohort of under 20 hyperthyroidism patients and 15 or so patients who later progressed to ophthalmopathy tested prospective prediction of ophthalmopathy. The 95 to 100 discovery patients were randomly split 7:3 into training and test sets. The study also compared thyroid tissue and blood T-cell repertoires from roughly 6 Graves' hyperthyroidism patients. Following sampling, methimazole starting at 30 mg daily was given to hyperthyroidism patients, and high-dose intravenous methylprednisolone was given to ophthalmopathy patients. Libraries were constructed in a second round of multiplex PCR, after which size selection and purification were carried out. The libraries were sequenced on an Illumina HiSeq2000 using paired-end 100 bp reads. SOAPnuke was used to process the raw data, throwing out any read that contained adapters or uncalled bases, had a mean Phred below 15, or lacked an exact constant-primer or identifier match. COPE v1.2.5 was used to merge high-quality paired reads, and clonotypes were defined as unique nucleotide sequences. MiTCR v1.1 was used to align clonotypes to the IMGT TRBV, TRBD and TRBJ reference segments. Analysis was restricted to V-J combinations with a frequency above 0.0001, which covered 99.2% of repertoires. The TCS score was defined as F50 (clonal expansion) divided by E x V (chaos), with BLOSUM62-based TCRdist calculated between CDR3 peptides within each V-J. Welch's t-statistics and random forest reduced roughly 530 V-J features to about 12, which were used in a naive Bayes classifier (R e1071). Sample size was not statistically predetermined, and blinding of investigators to group allocation was not performed. The paper describes TCR Vbeta CDR3 sequencing of 135 peripheral blood samples, made up of about 41 ophthalmopathy patients, approximately 76 hyperthyroidism patients and some 17 progressor patients.

This clonotype was sampled from a woman younger than 45 with Graves disease. Donor details come from another sample of the same person, matched by shared clones. The sequences come from peripheral blood mononuclear cells (PBMCs), collected at new diagnosis, from a patient treated with antithyroid drugs. The rearranged segments are TRBV29-1 and TRBJ2-1, with 10 bases matching TRBD1. The bases read TGCAGCGGCCGGGACAGGGGTTACAATGAGCAGTTCTTC. This gives the protein CSGRDRGYNEQFF.